This TCR beta chain is from a study of CD8+CD57+ T cells in acquired aplastic anemia. It was genomic DNA that served as the template for profiling TCR beta VDJ and CDR3. TCRdb recomputed calls from the reads with MiXCR, one row per CDR3 protein. The table lists fewer than 200,000 distinct CDR3 sequences, 55% to 80% of them singletons. This clonotype was recorded many times. This receptor was identified in a human donor in good health. Sequences were obtained from sorted CD4+, CD8+, or CD8+CD57+ T cells (not recorded which) from PBMCs.

In nucleotides, the CDR3 is TGTGCCACCAGTGAACCGGGGGACACCGGGGAGCTGTTTTTT. Amino acid sequence: CATSEPGDTGELFF. J is TRBJ2-2 and V is TRBV24-1; maybe TRBD2 (6 bases). The CDR3 loop spans 14 amino acids. CDR1 KGHDR and CDR2 SFDVKD come from the germline V gene. V was pared by 4 bases and J by 3 bases, with 8 bases between.